This is a list of T cell receptor beta chains from one sample in a study of blood T cells in healthy people across ages. TCRdb reanalysed the 5' RACE reads using MiXCR and keeps one entry per CDR3 protein. Here the sample spans roughly 800,000 distinct CDR3 sequences, over 45% being singletons. Material: blood. The receptors stem from a man younger than 45 in good health. Each CDR3 is given with its conserved first and last residue. D genes are given only for firm matches. Size is stated for part of the rows, as once, few or many counts, or as a class when the clone is expanded.

-,-,TRBJ2-3,TRBV6-1,CASSEPGLSTDTQYF,TGTGCCAGCAGTGAACCCGGTTTGAGCACAGATACGCAGTATTTT
TRBD2,once,TRBJ2-3,TRBV6-4,CASSAAGADTQYF,TGTGCCAGCAGTGCAGCGGGGGCAGATACGCAGTATTTT
-,few,TRBJ1-5,TRBV7-2,CASSERGWQPQHF,TGTGCCAGCAGCGAGCGGGGGTGGCAGCCCCAGCATTTT
-,few,TRBJ2-7,TRBV7-2,CASGASAYEQYF,TGTGCCAGCGGCGCCAGCGCCTACGAGCAGTACTTC
-,-,TRBJ2-1,TRBV7-2,CASSLIGETQFF,TGTGCCAGCAGCTTAATAGGCGAGACCCAGTTCTTC
TRBD1,-,TRBJ2-3,TRBV20-1,CSARIQQGGGTDTQYF,TGCAGTGCTAGAATCCAACAGGGGGGTGGCACAGATACGCAGTATTTT
TRBD2,-,TRBJ2-1,TRBV12-3/TRBV12-4,CAIRTSGSREQFF,TGTGCCATCCGGACTAGCGGGAGCCGTGAGCAGTTCTTC
TRBD2,-,TRBJ2-3,TRBV29-1,CSVGSGLASTDTQYF,TGCAGCGTTGGATCGGGACTAGCAAGCACAGATACGCAGTATTTT
-,-,TRBJ1-2,TRBV24-1,CATSDPGRIYGYTF,TGTGCCACCAGTGATCCTGGACGGATCTATGGCTACACCTTC
TRBD2,medium-sized,TRBJ2-1,TRBV6-1,CASRAPAGDNNEQFF,TGTGCCAGCAGGGCCCCGGCGGGGGATAACAATGAGCAGTTCTTC